This T cell receptor (beta chain) was found in a study of PD-1 blockade in classical Hodgkin lymphoma. The CDR3 contains 15 residues. V was cut by 1 base and J by 8 bases, with 14 bases left in between. The germline V gene has CDR1 MGHDK and CDR2 SYGVNS. Time point in this sample: cycle 4 day 1 (C4D1), after about 6 weeks of nivolumab. Every patient was affected by relapse after autologous stem cell transplantation, while exposure to brentuximab vedotin was not uniform. Complete response, partial response or progressive disease constituted the best response categories observed. Study-level points and caveats: With CD4+ cells, TCR diversity rose significantly by C4D1, but not with CD8+ cells. The diversity seen at baseline in complete responders resembled that of newly diagnosed patients. According to reports, newly diagnosed patients had lower baseline TCR diversity than healthy donors, and relapsed/refractory patients had lower baseline TCR diversity still.

Notes on this clone: Its antigen is currently unknown.

The table came from immunoSEQ multiplex PCR; TCRdb's copy has only in-frame clones and leaves some out. The sample lists about 90,000 clones, over 75% occurring once. This sequence joins TRBV25-1 and TRBJ1-4; D might be TRBD1 (5 bases). The material was peripheral blood mononuclear cells (PBMCs), obtained before the fourth cycle of nivolumab. The source is a human donor with classical Hodgkin lymphoma. The CDR3 region has the DNA TGTGCCAGCAGTGAATCGTGGGGGACGGAGGAAAAACTGTTTTTT. It specifies CASSESWGTEEKLFF.